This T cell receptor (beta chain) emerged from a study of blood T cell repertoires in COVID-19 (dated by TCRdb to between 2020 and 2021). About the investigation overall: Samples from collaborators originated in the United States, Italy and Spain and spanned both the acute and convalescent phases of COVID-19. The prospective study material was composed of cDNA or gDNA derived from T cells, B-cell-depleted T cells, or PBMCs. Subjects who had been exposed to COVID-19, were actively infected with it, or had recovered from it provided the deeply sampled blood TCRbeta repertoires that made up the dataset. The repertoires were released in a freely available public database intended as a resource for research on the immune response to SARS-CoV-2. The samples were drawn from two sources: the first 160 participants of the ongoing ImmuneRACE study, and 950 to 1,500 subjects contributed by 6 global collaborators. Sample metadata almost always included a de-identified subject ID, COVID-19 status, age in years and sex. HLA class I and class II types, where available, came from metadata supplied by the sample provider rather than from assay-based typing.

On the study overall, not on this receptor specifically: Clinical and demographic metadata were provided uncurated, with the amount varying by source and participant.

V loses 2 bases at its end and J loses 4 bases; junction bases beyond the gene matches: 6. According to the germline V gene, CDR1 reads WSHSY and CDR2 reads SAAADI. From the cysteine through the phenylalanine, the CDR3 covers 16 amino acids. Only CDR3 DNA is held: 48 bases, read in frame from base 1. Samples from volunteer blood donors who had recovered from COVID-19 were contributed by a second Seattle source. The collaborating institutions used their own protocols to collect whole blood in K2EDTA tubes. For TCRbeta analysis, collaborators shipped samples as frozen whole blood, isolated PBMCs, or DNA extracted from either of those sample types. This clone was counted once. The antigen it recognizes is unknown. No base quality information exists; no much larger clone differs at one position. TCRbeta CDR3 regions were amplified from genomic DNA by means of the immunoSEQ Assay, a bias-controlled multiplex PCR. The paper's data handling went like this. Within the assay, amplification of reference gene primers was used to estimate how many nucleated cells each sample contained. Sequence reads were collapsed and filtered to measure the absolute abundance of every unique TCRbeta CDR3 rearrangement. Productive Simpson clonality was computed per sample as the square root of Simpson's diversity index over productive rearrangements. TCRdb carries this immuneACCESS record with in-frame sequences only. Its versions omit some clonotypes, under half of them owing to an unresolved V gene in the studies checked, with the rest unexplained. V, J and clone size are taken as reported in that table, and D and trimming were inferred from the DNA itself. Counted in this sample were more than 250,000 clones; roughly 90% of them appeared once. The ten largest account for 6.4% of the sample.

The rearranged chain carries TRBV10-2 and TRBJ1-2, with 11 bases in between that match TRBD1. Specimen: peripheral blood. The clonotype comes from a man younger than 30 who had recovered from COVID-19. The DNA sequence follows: TGCGCCAGCAGTGAGCCGTCCGGGACAGGGGGCTATGGCTACACCTTC. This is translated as CASSEPSGTGGYGYTF.